Listed below are T cell receptor beta chains from one sample, sequenced in a study of blood T cell repertoires in COVID-19. The repertoire was sequenced with immunoSEQ multiplex PCR; TCRdb's copy has only in-frame clones and lacks some. The sample contains some 99,000 clones, around 72% of which appear only once. Sequenced: peripheral blood. The receptors come from a man aged 70 or older with acute or convalescent COVID-19. Both conserved end residues are part of each CDR3. D genes are given only for firm matches. Clone size appears in some rows only: once, few, many, or a class for an expanded clone.

V gene: TRBV7-7; clone size: .; D gene: TRBD2; J gene: TRBJ2-5; CDR3 DNA: TGTGCTAGCAGCCTGCTGGGCGGGAGGGCCGTGGAGACCCAGTACTTC; CDR3 protein: CASSLLGGRAVETQYF
V gene: TRBV28; clone size: .; D gene: .; J gene: TRBJ1-5; CDR3 DNA: TGTGCCAGCAGTTACCGGGACACGTCCCATCAGCCCCAGCATTTT; CDR3 protein: CASSYRDTSHQPQHF
V gene: TRBV7-8; clone size: .; D gene: .; J gene: TRBJ1-2; CDR3 DNA: TGTGCCAGCAGCAGGGGGGGGATCTACTATGGCTACACCTTC; CDR3 protein: CASSRGGIYYGYTF
V gene: TRBV5-1; clone size: many; D gene: .; J gene: TRBJ2-5; CDR3 DNA: TGCGCCAGCAGATACGGCCAAGAGACCCAGTACTTC; CDR3 protein: CASRYGQETQYF
V gene: TRBV7-9; clone size: .; D gene: .; J gene: TRBJ2-7; CDR3 DNA: TGTGCCAGCAGCCCCCTAACGGACGAGCAGTACTTC; CDR3 protein: CASSPLTDEQYF
V gene: TRBV6-2/TRBV6-3; clone size: .; D gene: TRBD2; J gene: TRBJ2-7; CDR3 DNA: TGTGCCAGCAGTTTGGTAGCGGGAGTCTACGAGCAGTACTTC; CDR3 protein: CASSLVAGVYEQYF
V gene: TRBV28; clone size: .; D gene: .; J gene: TRBJ2-1; CDR3 DNA: TGTGCCAGCAGTTCCTTCCCCCGGCGGACTTCCTACAATGAGCAGTTCTTC; CDR3 protein: CASSSFPRRTSYNEQFF
V gene: TRBV6-2/TRBV6-3; clone size: .; D gene: TRBD1; J gene: TRBJ1-1; CDR3 DNA: TGTGCCAGCAGTCGACAGGGGGGGAACACTGAAGCTTTCTTT; CDR3 protein: CASSRQGGNTEAFF
V gene: TRBV5-4; clone size: once; D gene: .; J gene: TRBJ2-7; CDR3 DNA: TGTGCCAGCAGCTTGGCCACGGGACTGTCCTACGAGCAGTACTTC; CDR3 protein: CASSLATGLSYEQYF
V gene: TRBV7-8; clone size: .; D gene: .; J gene: TRBJ2-4; CDR3 DNA: TGTGCCAGCAGCTTAAAAGGCAGGGGCGCTTTAAACATTCAGTACTTC; CDR3 protein: CASSLKGRGALNIQYF
V gene: TRBV4-3; clone size: .; D gene: TRBD2; J gene: TRBJ2-1; CDR3 DNA: TGCGCCAGCAGCCAAGCGGGCGGGAGTAATGGGAATGAGCAGTTCTTC; CDR3 protein: CASSQAGGSNGNEQFF
V gene: TRBV4-3; clone size: .; D gene: .; J gene: TRBJ2-7; CDR3 DNA: TGCGCCAGCAGCCAAGTTGGCGAGGTGTCCGGGCAGTACTTC; CDR3 protein: CASSQVGEVSGQYF
V gene: TRBV24-1; clone size: .; D gene: TRBD1; J gene: TRBJ1-4; CDR3 DNA: TGTGCCACCAGTGATTCCCGACAGGGGCGGGCAGAAAAACTGTTTTTT; CDR3 protein: CATSDSRQGRAEKLFF
V gene: TRBV10-3; clone size: once; D gene: TRBD2; J gene: TRBJ2-1; CDR3 DNA: TGTGCCACGACCGGGACTAGCGGTTACAATGAGCAGTTCTTC; CDR3 protein: CATTGTSGYNEQFF
V gene: TRBV5-1; clone size: .; D gene: TRBD1; J gene: TRBJ2-1; CDR3 DNA: TGCGCCAGCAGCTATACGGGACAGAATGAGCAGTTCTTC; CDR3 protein: CASSYTGQNEQFF
V gene: TRBV14; clone size: few; D gene: .; J gene: TRBJ1-2; CDR3 DNA: TGTGCCAGCAGCCCGCCGGGACACCGGACGGATGGCTACACCTTC; CDR3 protein: CASSPPGHRTDGYTF
V gene: TRBV7-7; clone size: once; D gene: TRBD1; J gene: TRBJ2-5; CDR3 DNA: TGTGCTAGCAGCCCGGGACAGGAAGAGACCCAGTACTTC; CDR3 protein: CASSPGQEETQYF
V gene: TRBV12-3/TRBV12-4; clone size: .; D gene: TRBD1; J gene: TRBJ1-2; CDR3 DNA: TGTGCCAGCAGTCCACAGGGGACTTATGGCTACACCTTC; CDR3 protein: CASSPQGTYGYTF
V gene: TRBV20-1; clone size: few; D gene: .; J gene: TRBJ2-5; CDR3 DNA: TGCAGTGCTAGAGCGTTGGAGACCCAGTACTTC; CDR3 protein: CSARALETQYF
V gene: TRBV18; clone size: .; D gene: TRBD1; J gene: TRBJ1-2; CDR3 DNA: TGTGCCAGCTCACAACAACAGGGGAAGGACTATGGCTACACCTTC; CDR3 protein: CASSQQQGKDYGYTF
V gene: TRBV28; clone size: few; D gene: .; J gene: TRBJ1-2; CDR3 DNA: TGTGCCACCCGGGGAACCTCTAACTATGGCTACACCTTC; CDR3 protein: CATRGTSNYGYTF
V gene: TRBV2; clone size: .; D gene: .; J gene: TRBJ2-1; CDR3 DNA: TGTGCCAGCACCAGGGCTGTTGCCTCCTACAATGAGCAGTTCTTC; CDR3 protein: CASTRAVASYNEQFF
V gene: TRBV5-1; clone size: .; D gene: TRBD2; J gene: TRBJ2-1; CDR3 DNA: TGCGCCAGCAGCTTTTCGGGACTAGCGGGAGGGGCTGAGCAGTTCTTC; CDR3 protein: CASSFSGLAGGAEQFF
V gene: TRBV9; clone size: few; D gene: TRBD1; J gene: TRBJ2-7; CDR3 DNA: TGTGCCAGCAGCCCTAATCGGGGACAGGGGGCCTACGAGCAGTACTTC; CDR3 protein: CASSPNRGQGAYEQYF
V gene: TRBV7-3; clone size: .; D gene: TRBD2; J gene: TRBJ2-1; CDR3 DNA: TGTGCCAGCAGCTCTAGCGGTTTTAATGAGCAGTTCTTC; CDR3 protein: CASSSSGFNEQFF
V gene: TRBV7-2; clone size: .; D gene: .; J gene: TRBJ2-4; CDR3 DNA: TGTGCCAGCAGCTTAGAGTCAGGTTTCGCCAAAAACATTCAGTACTTC; CDR3 protein: CASSLESGFAKNIQYF
V gene: TRBV5-1; clone size: .; D gene: .; J gene: TRBJ2-6; CDR3 DNA: TGCGCCAGCTCCGCAGGTAGTGGCTCTGGGGCCAACGTCCTGACTTTC; CDR3 protein: CASSAGSGSGANVLTF
V gene: TRBV7-9; clone size: .; D gene: .; J gene: TRBJ2-5; CDR3 DNA: TGTGCCAGCAGCTTATCTATGTGGGGCGAGACCCAGTACTTC; CDR3 protein: CASSLSMWGETQYF
V gene: TRBV6-5; clone size: .; D gene: TRBD2; J gene: TRBJ2-1; CDR3 DNA: TGTGCCAGCAGTTACCGGACTAGCGGGAATGACAATGAGCAGTTCTTC; CDR3 protein: CASSYRTSGNDNEQFF
V gene: TRBV18; clone size: .; D gene: TRBD1; J gene: TRBJ1-5; CDR3 DNA: TGTGCCAGCTCACCGGGACAGGGGGCGGTGGGTCAGCCCCAGCATTTT; CDR3 protein: CASSPGQGAVGQPQHF
V gene: TRBV6-6; clone size: .; D gene: TRBD1; J gene: TRBJ2-1; CDR3 DNA: TGTGCCAGCACCCGACAGGGGGCGCGTGATGAGCAGTTCTTC; CDR3 protein: CASTRQGARDEQFF
V gene: TRBV5-5; clone size: few; D gene: .; J gene: TRBJ2-1; CDR3 DNA: TGTGCCAGCAGCTTGGCCCCGAGGCCTACCTTTTGGGAGCTCTTC; CDR3 protein: CASSLAPRPTFWELF
V gene: TRBV5-4; clone size: .; D gene: .; J gene: TRBJ1-1; CDR3 DNA: TGTGCCAGCAGTCAGGGAGGGGAGAACACTGAAGCTTTCTTT; CDR3 protein: CASSQGGENTEAFF
V gene: TRBV19; clone size: .; D gene: .; J gene: TRBJ2-4; CDR3 DNA: TGTGCCAGTAGTACAGGGGAAAGGAGAAACATTCAGTACTTC; CDR3 protein: CASSTGERRNIQYF
V gene: TRBV4-3; clone size: many; D gene: TRBD2; J gene: TRBJ2-7; CDR3 DNA: TGCGCCAGCAGCCCAGGACTAGCGGGAGGCTACGAGCAGTACTTC; CDR3 protein: CASSPGLAGGYEQYF